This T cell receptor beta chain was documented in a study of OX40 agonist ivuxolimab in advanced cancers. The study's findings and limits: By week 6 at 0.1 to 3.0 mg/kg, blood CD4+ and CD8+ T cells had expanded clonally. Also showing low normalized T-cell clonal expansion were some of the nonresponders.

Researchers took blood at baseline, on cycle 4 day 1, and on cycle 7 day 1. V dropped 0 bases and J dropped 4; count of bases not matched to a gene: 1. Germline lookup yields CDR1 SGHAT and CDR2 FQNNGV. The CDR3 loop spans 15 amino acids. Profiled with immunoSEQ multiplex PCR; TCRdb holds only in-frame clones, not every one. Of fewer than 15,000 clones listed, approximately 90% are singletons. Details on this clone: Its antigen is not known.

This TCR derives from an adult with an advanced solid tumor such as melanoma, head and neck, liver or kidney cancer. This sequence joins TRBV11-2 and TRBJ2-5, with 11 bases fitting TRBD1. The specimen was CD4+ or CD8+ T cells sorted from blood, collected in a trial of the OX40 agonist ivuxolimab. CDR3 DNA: TGTGCCAGCAGCTTAGAGGGGACAGGGGGAGAGACCCAGTACTTC. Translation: CASSLEGTGGETQYF.